This is a list of T cell receptor beta chains from one sample in a study of PD-L1 blockade in urothelial cancer. The table came from immunoSEQ multiplex PCR; TCRdb's copy has only in-frame clones and leaves some out. The table shows about 50,000 clones, with around 85% occurring only once. The specimen was PBMCs, collected around atezolizumab (anti-PD-L1) treatment. The receptors were gathered from a man between 50 and 59 years old with urothelial cancer. CDR3s include the opening cysteine and the closing phenylalanine or tryptophan. Each record gives: D gene, V gene, clone size, J gene, CDR3 protein, CDR3 DNA. A D gene is named only where the DNA matches it firmly. Not all rows give a size; the values are once, few, many and, for expanded clones, a class.

-	TRBV7-9	-	TRBJ2-3	CASSFGGPRTDTQYF	TGTGCCAGCAGCTTCGGCGGGCCCCGCACAGATACGCAGTATTTT
-	TRBV14	-	TRBJ2-2	CASQRAFGELFF	TGTGCCAGCCAGCGGGCTTTCGGGGAGCTGTTTTTT
-	TRBV19	-	TRBJ1-1	CASIPRPNQVNTEAFF	TGTGCCAGTATACCCCGCCCGAATCAGGTGAACACTGAAGCTTTCTTT
TRBD1	TRBV28	once	TRBJ2-2	CASSFLQGADTGELFF	TGTGCCAGCAGTTTCCTACAGGGGGCGGACACCGGGGAGCTGTTTTTT
-	TRBV27	-	TRBJ2-3	CASSLSGGFTQYF	TGTGCCAGCAGTTTATCAGGGGGTTTTACGCAGTATTTT
TRBD2	TRBV7-8	-	TRBJ2-3	CASSVVLGGADTQYF	TGTGCCAGCAGCGTAGTCCTCGGGGGGGCAGATACGCAGTATTTT
-	TRBV6-5	-	TRBJ1-2	CASSYSSGSYGYTF	TGTGCCAGCAGTTACTCGAGCGGCAGCTATGGCTACACCTTC
-	TRBV14	-	TRBJ1-2	CASSQATVSNYGYTF	TGTGCCAGCAGCCAAGCGACAGTATCTAACTATGGCTACACCTTC
-	TRBV6-6	once	TRBJ1-3	CASSFPSSGNTIYF	TGTGCCAGCAGTTTTCCTAGCTCTGGAAACACCATATATTTT
TRBD1	TRBV6-1	-	TRBJ2-1	CASRRQGYNEQFF	TGTGCCAGCAGAAGACAGGGATACAATGAGCAGTTCTTC
-	TRBV9	-	TRBJ2-1	CASSVGSGLSYEQFF	TGTGCCAGCAGCGTAGGGTCGGGATTGAGTTATGAGCAGTTCTTC
TRBD1	TRBV7-9	-	TRBJ2-4	CASSPLAGTGTAKNIQYF	TGTGCCAGCAGCCCTTTAGCTGGGACAGGGACGGCCAAAAACATTCAGTACTTC
-	TRBV9	-	TRBJ1-4	CASSAPADLDEKLFF	TGTGCCAGCAGCGCTCCGGCAGATCTAGATGAAAAACTGTTTTTT
TRBD2	TRBV14	-	TRBJ2-5	CASSPRTRALWQETQYF	TGTGCCAGCAGCCCCCGGACTAGGGCTTTATGGCAAGAGACCCAGTACTTC
TRBD2	TRBV6-6	-	TRBJ2-2	CASSYLLAGVGELFF	TGTGCCAGCAGTTACTTGCTAGCGGGAGTCGGGGAGCTGTTTTTT
-	TRBV2	-	TRBJ2-1	CASSEGATNEQFF	TGTGCCAGCAGTGAAGGGGCCACGAATGAGCAGTTCTTC
-	TRBV5-4	-	TRBJ2-2	CASSLLPRTGELFF	TGTGCCAGCAGCTTGCTCCCCCGGACCGGGGAGCTGTTTTTT
-	TRBV28	-	TRBJ2-1	CASSFAGSANEQFF	TGTGCCAGCAGTTTTGCGGGATCTGCTAATGAGCAGTTCTTC
TRBD2	TRBV2	-	TRBJ2-3	CASTGLAGGIADTQYF	TGTGCCAGCACCGGACTAGCGGGGGGCATCGCAGATACGCAGTATTTT
-	TRBV27	-	TRBJ2-7	CASSSNKEQYF	TGTGCCAGCAGTTCAAACAAGGAGCAGTACTTC
-	TRBV7-9	-	TRBJ1-4	CASSWVQGYGEKLFF	TGTGCCAGCAGCTGGGTACAGGGATATGGTGAAAAACTGTTTTTT
TRBD2	TRBV5-1	-	TRBJ2-5	CASTLAGGLVGETQYF	TGCGCCAGCACGCTAGCGGGGGGACTGGTGGGAGAGACCCAGTACTTC
-	TRBV28	-	TRBJ1-1	CASVTLGGQARGAFF	TGTGCCAGCGTTACCCTGGGAGGGCAGGCAAGAGGCGCTTTCTTT
TRBD1	TRBV30	-	TRBJ2-7	CAWTPGTASYSYEQYF	TGTGCCTGGACACCCGGGACAGCGAGTTACTCCTACGAGCAGTACTTC
TRBD1	TRBV15	-	TRBJ2-1	CATSRAAGGSLEQFF	TGTGCCACCAGCAGAGCGGCAGGGGGTTCTCTTGAGCAGTTCTTC
TRBD2	TRBV30	many	TRBJ2-2	CAWDTAGKAGELFF	TGTGCCTGGGATACAGCGGGAAAAGCCGGGGAGCTGTTTTTT
TRBD2	TRBV9	-	TRBJ2-2	CASSDTTSGLGGELFF	TGTGCCAGCAGCGATACGACTAGCGGGTTAGGCGGGGAGCTGTTTTTT
TRBD1	TRBV27	-	TRBJ2-7	CASTGQGNEQYF	TGTGCCAGCACGGGACAGGGAAACGAGCAGTACTTC
-	TRBV2	-	TRBJ1-2	CASKRQLGYTF	TGTGCCAGCAAGAGACAGTTGGGCTACACCTTC
-	TRBV6-1	-	TRBJ1-1	CASSDWGRGNELNTEAFF	TGTGCCAGCAGTGATTGGGGCAGGGGAAACGAGTTGAACACTGAAGCTTTCTTT
-	TRBV11-3	-	TRBJ2-1	CASSLGRSSYNEQFF	TGTGCCAGCAGCTTAGGCCGGTCCTCCTACAATGAGCAGTTCTTC
-	TRBV10-3	once	TRBJ2-7	CAISGFNPRTRSYEQYF	TGTGCCATCAGTGGGTTCAACCCCCGCACACGATCCTACGAGCAGTACTTC
TRBD1	TRBV7-9	-	TRBJ2-7	CASSSTGGHGPYNEQYF	TGTGCCAGCAGCTCCACAGGGGGTCATGGTCCCTATAACGAGCAGTACTTC
TRBD2	TRBV10-1	-	TRBJ2-7	CASSESTSGGYEQYF	TGCGCCAGCAGTGAGTCGACTAGCGGGGGCTACGAGCAGTACTTC
-	TRBV7-6	-	TRBJ1-6	CASSPRFGDEYSPLHF	TGTGCCAGCAGCCCCCGTTTCGGAGACGAGTATTCACCCCTCCACTTT
TRBD2	TRBV15	-	TRBJ2-2	CATRTSTSGSYTGELFF	TGTGCCACCAGAACCTCGACTAGCGGGAGTTACACCGGGGAGCTGTTTTTT
TRBD1	TRBV25-1	once	TRBJ2-7	CASSEIRTGAYEQYF	TGTGCCAGCAGTGAAATCAGGACAGGGGCCTACGAGCAGTACTTC
-	TRBV19	-	TRBJ2-6	CASMVRVISGANVLTF	TGTGCCAGTATGGTCCGGGTTATATCTGGGGCCAACGTCCTGACTTTC
-	TRBV6-1	-	TRBJ2-3	CASSDERDTQYF	TGTGCCAGCAGTGACGAGCGGGATACGCAGTATTTT
TRBD2	TRBV11-3	-	TRBJ2-7	CASSFGSGGSYEQYF	TGTGCCAGCAGCTTTGGCAGCGGGGGTTCCTACGAGCAGTACTTC
-	TRBV28	-	TRBJ1-1	CASSLPGTLAFF	TGTGCCAGCAGTTTACCCGGGACATTAGCTTTCTTT